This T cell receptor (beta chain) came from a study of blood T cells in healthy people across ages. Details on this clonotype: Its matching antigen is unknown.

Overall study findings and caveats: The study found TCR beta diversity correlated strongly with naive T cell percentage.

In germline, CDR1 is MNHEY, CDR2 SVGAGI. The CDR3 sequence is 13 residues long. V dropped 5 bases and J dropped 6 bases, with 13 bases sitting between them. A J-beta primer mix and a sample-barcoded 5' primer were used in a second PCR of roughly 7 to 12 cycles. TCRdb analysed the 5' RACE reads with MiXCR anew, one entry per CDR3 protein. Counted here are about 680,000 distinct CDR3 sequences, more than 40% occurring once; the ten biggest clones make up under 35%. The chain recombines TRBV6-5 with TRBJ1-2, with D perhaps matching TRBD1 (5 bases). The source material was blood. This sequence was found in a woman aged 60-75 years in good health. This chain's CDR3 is CASSRRGFHGYTF. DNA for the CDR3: TGTGCCAGCAGTCGCCGGGGGTTCCATGGCTACACCTTC.